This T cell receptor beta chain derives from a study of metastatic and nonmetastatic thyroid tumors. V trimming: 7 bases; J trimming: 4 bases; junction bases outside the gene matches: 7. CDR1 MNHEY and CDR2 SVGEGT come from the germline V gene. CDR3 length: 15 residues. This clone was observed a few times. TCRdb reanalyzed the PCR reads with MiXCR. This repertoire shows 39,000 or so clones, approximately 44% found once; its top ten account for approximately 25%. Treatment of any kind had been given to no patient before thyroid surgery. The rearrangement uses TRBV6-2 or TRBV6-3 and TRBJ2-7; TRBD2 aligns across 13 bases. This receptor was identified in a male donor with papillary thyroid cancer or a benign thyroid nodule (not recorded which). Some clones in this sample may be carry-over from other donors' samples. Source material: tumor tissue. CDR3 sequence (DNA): TGTGCCAGCAACCTAGGGACTAGCGGGACTTACGAGCAGTACTTC. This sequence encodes CASNLGTSGTYEQYF.